The 21 T cell receptor beta chains below were found in one sample sequenced in a study of T-cell reconstitution after alpha-beta-depleted transplantation in children. For TCRbeta, the library was prepared with unique molecular identifiers. TCRdb re-called the PCR reads with MiXCR, one entry per CDR3 protein. The data hold more than 40,000 distinct CDR3 sequences, with 50% to 55% observed a single time. The sequences come from peripheral blood, collected before TCRalphabeta/CD19-depleted stem cell transplant. The source is a boy younger than two with SCID, due to receive a stem cell transplant.

J is TRBJ2-5 and V is TRBV20-1; a weak D match, TRBD2 (6 bases). This CDR3 contains 12 residues. Between the trimmed V and J ends, which lost 4 bases and 3 bases, there was a span of 9 bases. CDR1 and CDR2 from the germline V gene are DFQATT and SNEGSKA (reference sequence). The CDR3 loop reads CSAIRGEETQYF. For the CDR3, the DNA is TGCAGTGCTATCCGCGGGGAAGAGACCCAGTACTTC.

V usage is TRBV5-1 and J usage is TRBJ2-7; TRBD2 might be the D (5 bases). V gave up 4 bases and J gave up 2 bases, with 10 bases separating them. The CDR3 runs to 13 residues. Germline V CDR1 and CDR2: SGHRS, YFSETQ. The DNA for the CDR3 is TGCGCCAGCAGCCTGGACGGGACCTACGAGCAGTACTTC. This translates into CASSLDGTYEQYF.

This rearrangement joins TRBV15 to TRBJ2-3, with D uncertain. The CDR3 has 15 amino acids. Germline V CDR1 and CDR2: LNHNV, YYDKDF (reference sequence). Trimming shortened V by 0 bases and J by 2 bases, and 9 bases separated the two germline ends. The CDR3 nucleotides read TGTGCCACCAGCAGAGATGGGGTATACACAGATACGCAGTATTTT. Translating it yields CATSRDGVYTDTQYF.

This clonotype appeared many times. Mismatch with germline at one junction end may stem from a read error. The V call is TRBV5-1, the J call TRBJ2-5; the D is unclear. This CDR3 is built from 11 residues. From germline, CDR1 is SGHRS and CDR2 YFSETQ. Here the CDR3 reads CASSLEETQYF. For the CDR3, the DNA is TGTGCCAGCAGTTTAGAAGAGACCCAGTACTTC.

The table lists this clonotype with many counts. The rearrangement joins TRBV9 to TRBJ2-5, with no clear D. V lost 0 bases and J 2 bases, leaving 11 bases between the germline ends. Germline V gene sequence: CDR1 SGDLS, CDR2 YYNGEE. This CDR3 contains 15 residues. The CDR3: CASSVVGLSQETQYF. The CDR3 DNA reads TGTGCCAGCAGCGTAGTCGGTCTTTCTCAAGAGACCCAGTACTTC. The full variable domain, with the rest looked up from reference TRBV9 and TRBJ2-5, is DSGVTQTPKHLITATGQRVTLRCSPRSGDLSVYWYQQSLDQGLQFLIQYYNGEERAKGNILERFSAQQFPDLHSELNLSSLELGDSALYFCASSVVGLSQETQYFGPGTRLLVL.

This clonotype was detected only once. The rearrangement joins TRBV20-1 to TRBJ2-5; tentative D call: TRBD1 (5 bases). This CDR3 is 14 amino acids long. Trimming pared 3 bases from V and 3 bases from J, leaving 14 bases between. Germline CDR1 reads DFQATT; CDR2 reads SNEGSKA (reference sequence). CDR3 region: CSASLDRPKETQYF. CDR3 nucleotides: TGCAGTGCTAGCCTCGACAGACCCAAAGAGACCCAGTACTTC.

V and J are TRBV3-1 and TRBJ2-7; a weak D match, TRBD1 (5 bases). CDR1 and CDR2 (germline): LGHDT, YNNKEL (reference sequence). The CDR3 runs 16 residues. V dropped 0 bases and J dropped 2 bases, with 14 bases sitting between them. The CDR3 sequence is CASSQDLRQLTYEQYF. Written as DNA, the CDR3 is TGTGCCAGCAGCCAAGATCTGAGACAGTTGACCTACGAGCAGTACTTC.

This chain joins TRBV4-2 and TRBJ2-5, with no clear D. CDR1 and CDR2 (germline): LGHNA, YNFKEQ. V lost 3 bases and J 5 bases, leaving 13 bases between the germline ends. The CDR3 consists of 14 residues. The CDR3 bases are TGTGCCAGCAGCCAGGAAACCGCCACGGAGACCCAGTACTTC. It encodes CASSQETATETQYF.

The chain uses TRBV20-1 and TRBJ1-1, with unresolved D. V shed 4 bases and J shed 1 base, with 4 bases lying between them. CDR3 size: 11 residues. In germline, CDR1 is DFQATT, CDR2 SNEGSKA (reference sequence). CDR3 region: CSANTNTEAFF. As DNA, the CDR3 is TGCAGTGCTAACACGAACACTGAAGCTTTCTTT.

The chain has TRBV20-1 and TRBJ2-3; 10 bases line up with TRBD2. The junction had 8 bases not matched to a gene; V was cut back by 5 bases and J by 0 bases. Germline V gives CDR1 DFQATT, CDR2 SNEGSKA (reference sequence). The CDR3 contains 16 residues. CDR3: CSAPRSGGPSTDTQYF. Here the CDR3 DNA reads TGCAGTGCTCCCCGTAGCGGGGGGCCAAGCACAGATACGCAGTATTTT.

Ten or more counts support this clonotype. This rearrangement joins TRBV7-2 to TRBJ2-3; D is unclear. The CDR3 has 15 residues. V lost 5 bases to trimming and J lost 1 base, with 13 bases between them. Germline V gene sequence: CDR1 SGHTA, CDR2 FQGNSA. The CDR3 reads CASSLRAFGTDTQYF. The CDR3, as DNA: TGTGCCAGCAGCCTTCGGGCATTTGGCACAGATACGCAGTATTTT.

This sequence joins TRBV28 and TRBJ1-5, with D perhaps matching TRBD1 (6 bases). CDR1 and CDR2 from the germline V gene are MDHEN and SYDVKM. V gave up 5 bases and J gave up 6 bases, with 14 bases separating them. CDR3 length equals 14 residues. The CDR3, as DNA: TGTGCCAGCAGTGGAGGGGGGGAGGTTCAGCCCCAGCATTTT. It translates to CASSGGGEVQPQHF.

The J gene is TRBJ1-5, the V gene TRBV5-5, with a weak D call TRBD1 (5 bases). The germline V and J ends were trimmed by 0 bases and 3 bases, with 10 bases remaining between them. CDR3 length equals 15 residues. Germline CDR1 is SGHKS and CDR2 is YYEKEE (reference sequence). For the CDR3, the DNA is TGTGCCAGCAGCTTGGCGGCGACAGTCAATCAGCCCCAGCATTTT. Its protein product is CASSLAATVNQPQHF.

CDR3 region: CASSPGRTDTQYF. Here the CDR3 DNA reads TGTGCCAGCAGCCCCGGACGCACAGATACGCAGTATTTT. The chain is built from TRBV5-6 and TRBJ2-3; D unclear. The V and J ends lost 4 bases and 1 base respectively, with 7 bases between them. Per the germline V gene, CDR1 is SGHDT and CDR2 is YYEEEE. CDR3 length: 13 amino acids.

The DNA for the CDR3 is TGTGCCAGCAGTTACTCGAGGGGGTACAATGAGCAGTTCTTC. Amino acid sequence: CASSYSRGYNEQFF. The rearrangement joins TRBV6-5 to TRBJ2-1, with a weak D call TRBD1 (6 bases). Trimming stripped 0 bases from V and 4 bases from J, with 7 bases between. CDR3 length: 14 residues. CDR1 is MNHEY and CDR2 is SVGAGI in the germline V gene.

This clonotype was detected many times. The gene calls are TRBV7-2 and TRBJ1-2, with D unclear. The V gene's germline CDR1 is SGHTA and CDR2 FQGNSA. Trimming removed 1 base at V and 4 bases at J, with 10 bases between. There are 14 residues in the CDR3. In DNA form, the CDR3 reads TGTGCCAGCAGCTTAGATGGTGCAGCCTATGGCTACACCTTC. Protein: CASSLDGAAYGYTF.

This clonotype showed up just a few times. V and J are TRBV20-1 and TRBJ1-2; D gene uncertain. The germline V and J ends were trimmed by 1 base and 2 bases, with 20 bases remaining between them. CDR1 and CDR2 from the germline V gene are DFQATT and SNEGSKA (reference sequence). This CDR3 is 17 amino acids long. CDR3 coding DNA: TGCAGTGCTAGAGTGTTGGAGGTCCCAACCCAAAACTATGGCTACACCTTC. Its protein is CSARVLEVPTQNYGYTF.

The V call is TRBV12-3 or TRBV12-4, the J call TRBJ1-1, with 7 bases matching TRBD1. This CDR3 contains 15 residues. After removal of 1 base from V and 0 bases from J, the junction contained 2 bases not matched to a gene. This chain's CDR3 is CASSLGGQMNTEAFF. The CDR3 DNA is TGTGCCAGCAGTTTAGGGGGACAGATGAACACTGAAGCTTTCTTT.

The DNA for the CDR3 is TGTGCCAGCAGCTTAGTACGGGGGACGAACACTGAAGCTTTCTTT. This gives the protein CASSLVRGTNTEAFF. This chain joins TRBV7-2 and TRBJ1-1; a possible D gene is TRBD1 (5 bases). This CDR3 is 15 amino acids long. Germline V lookup: CDR1 SGHTA, CDR2 FQGNSA. Trimming cost V 1 base and J 1 base, with 10 bases left between them.

The rearrangement joins TRBV4-2 to TRBJ2-1; D perhaps matches TRBD1 (5 bases). Per the germline V gene, CDR1 is LGHNA and CDR2 is YNFKEQ. V lost 4 bases and J lost 3, with 16 bases in between. The CDR3 sequence is 16 residues long. The CDR3 bases are TGTGCCAGCAGCCCTAAAAAGGACACCGACTACAATGAGCAGTTCTTC. Protein: CASSPKKDTDYNEQFF.

The rearrangement links TRBV11-2 to TRBJ1-1; unclear D gene. The germline gives CDR1 SGHAT, CDR2 FQNNGV. Trimming left V 4 bases short and J 2 bases short, with 11 bases between. This CDR3 region has 14 residues. CDR3 bases: TGTGCCAGCAGCTCTAACTATGGAAACACTGAAGCTTTCTTT. Protein product: CASSSNYGNTEAFF.